This T cell receptor beta chain was retrieved from a study of identical twins. Points from the study as a whole: Invariant MAIT and iNKT cells could partly confound zero-insertion analyses.

With regard to this clonotype: Its antigen is as yet unknown.

Among all donors, each was a healthy Caucasian. It was template switching that added a universal primer site, and there were unique molecular identifiers on the cDNA. TCRdb reprocessed the 5' RACE reads via MiXCR and lists one record per CDR3 protein. The table lists some 460,000 distinct CDR3 sequences, 12% to 15% of them singletons, with about 0.54% in the top ten. The same sample was also used in a study of yellow fever vaccine responses in identical twins.

The source of this sequence is a woman in her late teens or twenties in good health. Sequenced: CD4+ T cells sorted from blood.

The CDR3 is CSARGSPSGQQFF. Written as DNA, the CDR3 is TGCAGTGCTAGAGGTTCCCCTAGCGGGCAGCAGTTCTTC. The chain couples TRBV20-1 to TRBJ2-1; 8 bases fit TRBD2. The CDR3 has 13 residues. The germline V gene encodes CDR1 DFQATT and CDR2 SNEGSKA (reference sequence). The J segment lost 11 bases and the V segment lost 1 base, leaving 7 bases of the junction unmatched.